One sample yielded the 24 T cell receptor beta chains listed below, sequenced in a study of beta chain features in type 1 diabetes. Whole-study results and caveats: Shorter TCRB CDR3s, moderately but significantly so, were found in Type 1 diabetes patients in all four CD4+ subsets.

Their antigen targets remain unknown. Reverse transcribing all isolated RNA meant expressed TCRB transcripts were sequenced. Here immunoSEQ multiplex PCR was the method, and the copy in TCRdb shows in-frame clones only, minus some. The data show 680,000 or so clones, around an eighth seen once. The specimen was naive CD4+ T cells from blood. The receptors were gathered from a man in his late teens or twenties with type 1 diabetes.

The gene calls are TRBV7-8 and TRBJ1-4; no clear D. The length of the CDR3 is 12 residues. V lost 1 base and J 8 bases, leaving 5 bases between the germline ends. Germline V lookup: CDR1 SGHVS, CDR2 FQNEAQ. The CDR3 is CASSLVDEKLFF. The CDR3 DNA reads TGTGCCAGCAGCTTAGTAGACGAAAAACTGTTTTTT. The variable domain in full, with the rest retrieved from reference TRBV7-8 and TRBJ1-4, is GAGVSQSPRYKVAKRGQDVALRCDPISGHVSLFWYQQALGQGPEFLTYFQNEAQLDKSGLPSDRFFAERPEGSVSTLKIQRTQQEDSAVYLCASSLVDEKLFFGSGTQLSVL.

The chain uses TRBV7-2 and TRBJ2-7; 10 nucleotides line up with TRBD1. CDR1 is SGHTA and CDR2 is FQGNSA in the germline V gene. Germline trimming cut 5 bases from V and 4 bases from J; bases unmatched to any gene: 5. CDR3 length: 14 amino acids. The CDR3 reads CASSRDRGPYEQYF. CDR3 nucleotide sequence: TGTGCCAGCAGCCGGGACAGGGGACCTTACGAGCAGTACTTC.

In the case of this clone: One end of the junction is discordant with germline, which a read error may explain. V usage is TRBV30 and J usage is TRBJ1-3, with 9 nucleotides matching TRBD1. The CDR3 totals 16 residues. The germline CDR1 and CDR2 sequences are GTSNPN and SVGIG (reference sequence). The CDR3, as DNA: TGTGCCTGGAGTGCCTCAGGGACAGGGTTGGGAAGCACCATATATTTT. Translated: CAWSASGTGLGSTIYF.

This clone appeared a few times. The J gene is TRBJ2-3, the V gene TRBV5-1; 9 positions match TRBD1. This CDR3 comprises 17 residues. Germline-derived CDR1 and CDR2 are SGHRS and YFSETQ. Trimming took 1 base from V and 5 from J; bases not matched to a gene: 11. DNA of the CDR3: TGCGCCAGCAGCTTGCCTCCGGGACAGGGTATCCGAGATACGCAGTATTTT. Encoded protein: CASSLPPGQGIRDTQYF. Variable domain in full (rest from reference TRBV5-1 and TRBJ2-3): KAGVTQTPRYLIKTRGQQVTLSCSPISGHRSVSWYQQTPGQGLQFLFEYFSETQRNKGNFPGRFSGRQFSNSRSEMNVSTLELGDSALYLCASSLPPGQGIRDTQYFGPGTRLTVL.

This clone was counted a few times. The rearrangement uses TRBV11-2 and TRBJ2-3, with TRBD2 matching over 11 bases. The CDR3 totals 18 residues. Germline V gene sequence: CDR1 SGHAT, CDR2 FQNNGV. The V segment lost 5 bases and the J segment 2 bases; nucleotides outside the gene matches: 12. CDR3 residues: CASSQSLAGALSTDTQYF. The CDR3 DNA sequence: TGTGCCAGCAGCCAATCACTAGCGGGGGCCCTATCCACAGATACGCAGTATTTT.

The genes are TRBV13 and TRBJ2-3; 13 bases fit TRBD2. The length of the CDR3 is 18 residues. The V gene's germline CDR1 is PRHDT and CDR2 FYEKMQ (reference sequence). The trim removed 5 bases at V and 5 bases at J, leaving 13 bases unmatched. CDR3 in DNA: TGTGCCAGCAGCCCACTCCTACTAGCGGGGGGGCTCGGAGATACGCAGTATTTT. This codes for CASSPLLLAGGLGDTQYF.

Only a few counts were recorded for this clone. V usage is TRBV15 and J usage is TRBJ2-7; 7 bases are shared with TRBD1. CDR1 is LNHNV, CDR2 YYDKDF, per germline (reference sequence). This CDR3 has 15 residues. With V trimmed by 2 bases and J by 3 bases, 7 bases remained unmatched. The CDR3 sequence: CATSRSPRGNYEQYF. In DNA form, the CDR3 reads TGTGCCACCAGCAGATCCCCCAGGGGGAACTACGAGCAGTACTTC.

This clone was observed a handful of times. The rearrangement links TRBV27 to TRBJ2-5, with TRBD1 identical over 8 bases. In germline, CDR1 is MNHEY, CDR2 SMNVEV (reference sequence). V shed 5 bases and J 7 bases; nucleotides not matched to a gene: 6. The CDR3 is 13 residues long. As DNA, the CDR3 is TGTGCCAGCAGTACAGGGGGGATAGGGACCCAGTACTTC. It specifies CASSTGGIGTQYF.

This chain links TRBV2 with TRBJ1-1; D possibly corresponds to TRBD1 (5 bases). This CDR3 has 14 residues. The ends were cut back, 2 bases at V and 1 base at J, with 8 bases in the middle. CDR1 and CDR2 from the germline V gene are SNHLY and FYNNEI. The CDR3 DNA sequence: TGTGCCAGCAGTGAAACGGGGACGAACACTGAAGCTTTCTTT. Encoded protein: CASSETGTNTEAFF.

V is TRBV5-6 and J is TRBJ1-6; the D gene is possibly TRBD1 (6 bases). V gave up 5 bases and J gave up 4 bases, with 10 bases separating them. The CDR3 sequence is 14 residues long. The germline gives CDR1 SGHDT, CDR2 YYEEEE. The CDR3 here is CASRPGEYNSPLHF. The CDR3 region has the DNA TGTGCCAGCAGACCAGGGGAGTATAATTCACCCCTCCACTTT.

The genes are TRBV20-1 and TRBJ2-7; possibly TRBD1 for D (6 bases). Trimming pared 6 bases from V and 7 bases from J, leaving 10 bases between. CDR1 and CDR2 (germline): DFQATT, SNEGSKA (reference sequence). The CDR3 has 10 amino acids. The CDR3 here is CSAIDREQYF. In DNA form, the CDR3 reads TGCAGTGCAATAGACAGGGAGCAGTACTTC.

This clone showed up just a few times. This chain joins TRBV4-1 and TRBJ1-4; TRBD1 matches 10 bases. From germline, CDR1 is MGHRA and CDR2 YSYEKL. The trim removed 3 bases at V and 8 bases at J, leaving 9 bases unmatched. This CDR3 has 16 amino acids. CDR3 region: CASSHNAGQGMEKLFF. The CDR3 DNA sequence: TGCGCCAGCAGCCATAACGCGGGACAGGGGATGGAAAAACTGTTTTTT.

There are a few counts of this clone. The chain has TRBV4-1 and TRBJ2-1, with 13 bases identical to TRBD2. Germline V gene data show CDR1 as MGHRA and CDR2 as YSYEKL. The CDR3 contains 17 residues. Trimming took 3 bases from V and 8 from J; bases not matched to a gene: 10. CDR3 in DNA: TGCGCCAGCAGCCACCCGGGACTAGCGGGGACCAAGGATGAGCAGTTCTTC. It translates to CASSHPGLAGTKDEQFF.

The CDR3 sequence: CASMGGYEQYF. The CDR3, as DNA: TGTGCTTCAATGGGGGGCTACGAGCAGTACTTC. This sequence joins TRBV28 and TRBJ2-7; possibly TRBD2 for D (6 bases). Germline CDR1 MDHEN, CDR2 SYDVKM. This CDR3 is 11 amino acids long.

This rearrangement joins TRBV5-1 to TRBJ2-2, with D maybe TRBD1 (5 bases). The V gene's germline CDR1 is SGHRS and CDR2 YFSETQ. The CDR3 runs 17 residues. V dropped 0 bases and J dropped 0 bases, with 12 bases sitting between them. CDR3 coding DNA: TGCGCCAGCAGCTTGGGTCAGGGCCTTACGAACACCGGGGAGCTGTTTTTT. This encodes CASSLGQGLTNTGELFF. The full variable domain, completed using reference TRBV5-1 and TRBJ2-2, is KAGVTQTPRYLIKTRGQQVTLSCSPISGHRSVSWYQQTPGQGLQFLFEYFSETQRNKGNFPGRFSGRQFSNSRSEMNVSTLELGDSALYLCASSLGQGLTNTGELFFGEGSRLTVL.

J is TRBJ2-2 and V is TRBV11-2; TRBD1 might be the D (6 bases). Trimming left V 4 bases short and J 7 bases short, with 16 bases between. The CDR3 is 15 amino acids. The germline V gene has CDR1 SGHAT and CDR2 FQNNGV. CDR3 loop: CASSSLGTPGGELFF. The CDR3 bases are TGTGCCAGCAGCTCCCTCGGGACACCGGGCGGGGAGCTGTTTTTT.

The V and J genes are TRBV28 and TRBJ1-5, with unresolved D. Per germline, CDR1 MDHEN and CDR2 SYDVKM. This CDR3 comprises 13 residues. With 1 base removed from V and 4 bases from J, the gap between germline ends came to 5 bases. The CDR3 nucleotides are TGTGCCAGCAGTTTATCCCCTAATCAGCCCCAGCATTTT. Encoded protein: CASSLSPNQPQHF.

CDR3 loop: CASSLMWGDSPLHF. The DNA of the CDR3 is TGTGCCAGCAGTTTAATGTGGGGCGATTCACCCCTCCACTTT. J is TRBJ1-6 and V is TRBV27, with D tentatively TRBD1 (5 bases). This CDR3 has 14 residues. Between the trimmed V and J ends, which lost 2 bases and 8 bases, there was a span of 10 bases. Germline V gene sequence: CDR1 MNHEY, CDR2 SMNVEV (reference sequence).

For this clone: This sample also contains other DNA sequences that code for the same CDR3. The genes are TRBV29-1 and TRBJ1-1, with a weak D call TRBD1 (6 bases). Trimming shortened V by 6 bases and J by 4 bases, and 15 bases separated the two germline ends. Germline loops: CDR1 SQVTM, CDR2 ANQGSEA. The CDR3 covers 13 residues. The CDR3 nucleotides are TGCAGCGTGGTCGGGGGGGCTGGCACTGAAGCTTTCTTT. Its translation: CSVVGGAGTEAFF. Full variable domain (outside the CDR3, taken from reference TRBV29-1 and TRBJ1-1): SAVISQKPSRDICQRGTSLTIQCQVDSQVTMMFWYRQQPGQSLTLIATANQGSEATYESGFVIDKFPISRPNLTFSTLTVSNMSPEDSSIYLCSVVGGAGTEAFFGQGTRLTVV.

The genes are TRBV10-3 and TRBJ1-1; 7 nucleotides agree with TRBD1. Germline V gene data show CDR1 as ENHRY and CDR2 as SYGVKD. Germline trimming cut 6 bases from V and 4 bases from J; bases unmatched to any gene: 2. There are 12 residues in the CDR3. The CDR3 sequence is CAISTGATEAFF. In nucleotides, the CDR3 is TGTGCCATCAGCACAGGGGCCACTGAAGCTTTCTTT.

This clone was picked up a small number of times. The chain is built from TRBV6-5 and TRBJ2-3; D remains unclear. This CDR3 has 16 residues. Deletions cut 0 bases from V and 2 bases from J, with 12 bases between. The germline V gene has CDR1 MNHEY and CDR2 SVGAGI. The CDR3 is CASSYSGTSVTDTQYF. The CDR3 coding sequence is TGTGCCAGCAGTTACTCGGGCACGTCCGTCACAGATACGCAGTATTTT.

The genes are TRBV27 and TRBJ2-7, with 7 positions matching TRBD1. The CDR3 spans 15 residues. The V and J ends lost 3 bases and 0 bases, in that order; junction bases with no gene match: 5. Germline CDR1 MNHEY, CDR2 SMNVEV (reference sequence). CDR3 region: CASSFTGESSYEQYF. The DNA for the CDR3 is TGTGCCAGCAGTTTCACAGGGGAGTCCTCCTACGAGCAGTACTTC.

This clone came up a few times. V gene TRBV7-2 combines with J gene TRBJ1-1; no definite D call. The CDR3 extends over 12 amino acids. Germline-derived CDR1 and CDR2 are SGHTA and FQGNSA. The V end lost 1 base, the J end lost 0 bases, and 0 bases lay between the germline ends. As DNA, the CDR3 is TGTGCCAGCAGCTTAGTGAACACTGAAGCTTTCTTT. Translation gives CASSLVNTEAFF.

This clone was observed a few times. The CDR3 reads CAWSSGLAPQETQYF. In DNA, the CDR3 is TGTGCCTGGAGCTCCGGACTAGCGCCACAAGAGACCCAGTACTTC. The chain recombines TRBV30 with TRBJ2-5, with TRBD2 matching 9 bases. Germline CDR1 GTSNPN, CDR2 SVGIG (reference sequence). J gave up 2 bases and V 3 bases, and 7 bases lay outside the gene matches. The CDR3 sequence is 15 residues long.